The TCR beta chain under discussion was sequenced for a study of sequential checkpoint blockade in melanoma. In the study overall: Patients were randomized 1:1 to nivolumab-then-ipilimumab or ipilimumab-then-nivolumab first-line. Each arm's sequence ended with maintenance nivolumab.

Treatment in this sample: randomized to nivolumab then ipilimumab (arm A) or the reverse (arm B). No patient had prior DNA-damaging chemotherapy. From thawed PBMCs, live CD3+CD8+ cells negative for CD19 and CD56 were sorted. Sequencing used immunoSEQ multiplex PCR; TCRdb keeps in-frame clones, though not all of them. The sample carries 17,000 or so clones, approximately 70% recorded once. Per germline, CDR1 LNHDA and CDR2 SQIVND (reference sequence). The CDR3 spans 13 residues. Unmatched junction bases numbered 5, after V lost 6 bases and J lost 5 bases. The TCR originated in a human donor with melanoma. This specimen consisted of CD8+ T cells sorted from blood (inferred from file names), obtained from a patient given nivolumab and ipilimumab in sequence. The V gene is TRBV19, the J gene TRBJ2-7; 9 bases align to TRBD1. CDR3 DNA: TGTGCCAGTAGCTTCGACAGGGGGAACGAGCAGTACTTC. This encodes CASSFDRGNEQYF.